The 25 T cell receptor beta chains in this list originate from one sample, sequenced in a study of blood T cell repertoires in COVID-19. Data came from immunoSEQ multiplex PCR; TCRdb stores just in-frame clones and leaves some out. The table includes about 75,000 clones, roughly 84% detected once. The sample comprised peripheral blood. Receptors originate from a woman aged 50 to 60 with acute or convalescent COVID-19.

This chain links TRBV5-4 with TRBJ2-5; TRBD2 matches at 14 bases. The germline CDR1 and CDR2 sequences are SGHNT and YYREEE (reference sequence). J was trimmed by 4 bases and V by 4 bases; bases with no gene match: 3. The length of the CDR3 is 15 residues. The CDR3 DNA reads as TGTGCCAGCAGCCTAGGACTAGCGGGGGGAGAGACCCAGTACTTC. Its protein is CASSLGLAGGETQYF. Supplemented by reference TRBV5-4 and TRBJ2-5, the full variable domain reads ETGVTQSPTHLIKTRGQQVTLRCSSQSGHNTVSWYQQALGQGPQFIFQYYREEENGRGNFPPRFSGLQFPNYSSELNVNALELDDSALYLCASSLGLAGGETQYFGPGTRLLVL.

The V and J genes are TRBV6-2 or TRBV6-3 and TRBJ1-1, with TRBD1 as a possible D gene (5 bases). Per germline, CDR1 MNHEY and CDR2 SVGEGT. V was cut by 3 bases and J by 8 bases, with 19 bases left in between. The CDR3 extends over 15 amino acids. The CDR3 sequence is CASSYNPTGSREAFF. Here the CDR3 DNA reads TGTGCCAGCAGTTATAACCCTACAGGCTCACGGGAAGCTTTCTTT.

J is TRBJ2-5 and V is TRBV29-1, with D tentatively TRBD1 (5 bases). The germline V gene has CDR1 SQVTM and CDR2 ANQGSEA. There are 12 residues in the CDR3. V was shortened by 4 bases and J by 4 bases, with 10 bases between the two germline ends. CDR3 coding DNA: TGCAGCGTTGTGGGGCAGGGAGAGACCCAGTACTTC. This gives the protein CSVVGQGETQYF. Drawing the rest from reference TRBV29-1 and TRBJ2-5, the complete variable domain is SAVISQKPSRDICQRGTSLTIQCQVDSQVTMMFWYRQQPGQSLTLIATANQGSEATYESGFVIDKFPISRPNLTFSTLTVSNMSPEDSSIYLCSVVGQGETQYFGPGTRLLVL.

The J gene is TRBJ2-5, the V gene TRBV9; D call uncertain. V was pared by 0 bases and J by 3 bases, with 6 bases between. CDR1 is SGDLS and CDR2 is YYNGEE in the germline V gene. The CDR3 is 13 residues long. The CDR3 DNA follows: TGTGCCAGCAGCGTAGCCACAGAAGAGACCCAGTACTTC. Translation gives CASSVATEETQYF.

This chain links TRBV6-2 or TRBV6-3 with TRBJ1-5; D is undetermined. Germline V CDR1 and CDR2: MNHEY, SVGEGT. V was cut by 2 bases and J by 6 bases, with 17 bases left in between. The CDR3 consists of 16 residues. CDR3: CASSYPRPGGSQPQHF. The CDR3, as DNA: TGTGCCAGCAGTTACCCGCGGCCGGGTGGGAGTCAGCCCCAGCATTTT.

The V call is TRBV6-5, the J call TRBJ2-7, with D possibly being TRBD2 (5 bases). Germline values: CDR1 MNHEY, CDR2 SVGAGI. V gave up 10 bases and J gave up 2 bases, with 15 bases separating them. The CDR3 runs to 13 residues. The CDR3, as DNA: TGTGCCACCATGGGGAGTAAGACCTACGAGCAGTACTTC. This gives the protein CATMGSKTYEQYF.

The chain uses TRBV7-8 and TRBJ2-5; D call uncertain. V was pared by 4 bases and J by 0 bases, with 3 bases between. This CDR3 has 12 residues. Germline V gene lookup returns CDR1 SGHVS and CDR2 FQNEAQ. CDR3 in DNA: TGTGCCAGCAGCTCGTACCAAGAGACCCAGTACTTC. Residues: CASSSYQETQYF.

This chain uses TRBV12-3 or TRBV12-4 with TRBJ2-2, with D unresolved. The CDR3 has 12 amino acids. Trimming cost V 3 bases and J 5 bases, with 4 bases left between them. The CDR3 DNA reads as TGTGCCAGCAGTTTCGGGACCGGGGAGCTGTTTTTT. Protein product: CASSFGTGELFF.

The chain is built from TRBV30 and TRBJ2-7, with D possibly being TRBD2 (6 bases). Trimming removed 4 bases at V and 3 bases at J, with 16 bases between. Germline V gene data show CDR1 as GTSNPN and CDR2 as SVGIG (reference sequence). The CDR3 runs 14 residues. CDR3 in amino acids: CAWTRDSQNYEQYF. CDR3 nucleotides: TGTGCCTGGACCCGGGACTCACAAAACTACGAGCAGTACTTC. The entire variable domain, with the rest obtained from reference TRBV30 and TRBJ2-7, is as follows: SQTIHQWPATLVQPVGSPLSLECTVEGTSNPNLYWYRQAAGRGLQLLFYSVGIGQISSEVPQNLSASRPQDRQFILSSKKLLLSDSGFYLCAWTRDSQNYEQYFGPGTRLTVT.

This chain links TRBV5-1 with TRBJ2-7; TRBD1 matches 8 bases. The CDR3 runs to 16 residues. V was clipped by 5 bases and J by 0 bases; unmatched bases: 10. Per the germline V gene, CDR1 is SGHRS and CDR2 is YFSETQ. In DNA, the CDR3 is TGCGCCAGCAGACGGGCCACAGGGGGTAGCTCCTACGAGCAGTACTTC. Its translation is CASRRATGGSSYEQYF.

The rearrangement uses TRBV7-6 and TRBJ1-2, with D possibly TRBD1 on 5 matching bases. The CDR3 is 15 residues long. V lost 0 bases and J 3 bases, leaving 11 bases between the germline ends. Germline lookup yields CDR1 SGHVS and CDR2 FNYEAQ. The CDR3 is CASSLARGRDYGYTF. The CDR3 region has the DNA TGTGCCAGCAGCTTAGCGCGGGGACGGGACTATGGCTACACCTTC.

The count of this clone is one. This chain connects TRBV6-1 to TRBJ2-3; possibly TRBD2 for D (5 bases). Germline V gene lookup returns CDR1 MNHNS and CDR2 SASEGT. V was pared by 3 bases and J by 6 bases, with 13 bases between. The CDR3 spans 14 residues. CDR3 sequence (DNA): TGTGCCAGCAGTGATCAGTCGGGATCGGATACGCAGTATTTT. Translating gives CASSDQSGSDTQYF.

The chain links TRBV9 to TRBJ2-7; 9 bases fit TRBD2. V shed 2 bases, J shed 4 bases, and the junction held 4 bases outside the gene matches. Germline CDR1 is SGDLS and CDR2 is YYNGEE. The CDR3 sequence is 14 residues long. CDR3 residues: CASSVTSGNYEQYF. CDR3 nucleotides: TGTGCCAGCAGCGTGACTAGCGGAAATTACGAGCAGTACTTC.

The J gene is TRBJ2-3, the V gene TRBV5-4; possibly TRBD2 for D (6 bases). This CDR3 is built from 14 residues. CDR1 and CDR2 (germline): SGHNT, YYREEE (reference sequence). V was shortened by 2 bases and J by 4 bases, with 11 bases between the two germline ends. The CDR3, as DNA: TGTGCCAGCAGCTTCGGTCCGGGGGCAGATACGCAGTATTTT. Translation: CASSFGPGADTQYF.

The chain combines TRBV7-3 with TRBJ2-2, with 7 bases matching TRBD1. V lost 4 bases to trimming and J lost 12 bases; unmatched junction nucleotides: 11. The CDR3 extends over 14 amino acids. CDR1 and CDR2 from the germline V gene are SGHTA and FQGTGA. CDR3 coding DNA: TGTGCCAGCAGCTCGGGGACAGAAACCGGCCAGCTGTTTTTT. Translating it yields CASSSGTETGQLFF.

This chain links TRBV5-1 with TRBJ1-5; 7 positions match TRBD1. This CDR3 spans 15 amino acids. Germline-derived CDR1 and CDR2 are SGHRS and YFSETQ. The V segment lost 0 bases and the J segment 3 bases; nucleotides outside the gene matches: 3. The CDR3 DNA reads TGCGCCAGCAGCTTGGAAAGGGGGCCCAATCAGCCCCAGCATTTT. It encodes CASSLERGPNQPQHF.

This clone was seen only a few times. This chain connects TRBV15 to TRBJ1-6; 7 nucleotides agree with TRBD1. V lost 8 bases and J lost 7; bases outside the gene matches: 5. CDR3 size: 13 residues. The V gene's germline CDR1 is LNHNV and CDR2 YYDKDF (reference sequence). The CDR3 spells CATGTALNSPLHF. CDR3 DNA: TGTGCCACCGGGACAGCCTTAAATTCACCCCTCCACTTT. Combining the CDR3 with reference TRBV15 and TRBJ1-6 gives the whole variable domain DAMVIQNPRYQVTQFGKPVTLSCSQTLNHNVMYWYQQKSSQAPKLLFHYYDKDFNNEADTPDNFQSRRPNTSFCFLDIRSPGLGDTAMYLCATGTALNSPLHFGNGTRLTVT.

This clone is deemed medium-sized. V usage is TRBV27 and J usage is TRBJ2-2; TRBD2 matches at 14 bases. The CDR3 is 18 residues long. After removal of 4 bases from V and 1 base from J, the junction contained 5 bases not matched to a gene. CDR1 is MNHEY and CDR2 is SMNVEV in the germline V gene (reference sequence). The CDR3 coding sequence is TGTGCCAGCAGTTCAGGACTAGCGGGGGGCCAGAACACCGGGGAGCTGTTTTTT. Residues: CASSSGLAGGQNTGELFF.

The chain couples TRBV4-1 to TRBJ1-4; 8 nucleotides align to TRBD1. Germline-derived CDR1 and CDR2 are MGHRA and YSYEKL. This CDR3 is 19 amino acids long. V was clipped by 2 bases and J by 5 bases; unmatched bases: 16. The CDR3 protein is CASSQMPLLGTGRNEKLFF. CDR3 DNA: TGCGCCAGCAGCCAAATGCCGCTACTCGGGACAGGCAGAAATGAAAAACTGTTTTTT.

J is TRBJ1-2 and V is TRBV5-3, with TRBD1 identical over 10 bases. TRBV5-3 is identified as an open reading frame with a role that is uncertain. Trimming removed 3 bases from V and 4 bases from J; junction bases left unmatched: 3. There are 14 residues in the CDR3. CDR3 amino acids: CARSSGTGAYGYTF. In DNA, the CDR3 is TGTGCCAGAAGCTCCGGGACAGGGGCCTATGGCTACACCTTC.

This clone was detected once. The chain links TRBV23-1 to TRBJ1-5; D ambiguous. TRBV23-1 carries the ORF label, with uncertain function. V was cut by 11 bases and J by 3 bases, with 8 bases left in between. The CDR3 runs 11 residues. The chain's CDR3 is CARGLNQPQHF. The CDR3 nucleotides read TGCGCCCGGGGTCTCAATCAGCCCCAGCATTTT.

The rearrangement uses TRBV7-8 and TRBJ2-3, with D possibly being TRBD2 (7 bases). Trimming shortened V by 0 bases and J by 5 bases, and 15 bases separated the two germline ends. CDR1 is SGHVS, CDR2 FQNEAQ, per germline. The CDR3 totals 16 residues. The CDR3 sequence: CASSLAGGAGGDTQYF. In DNA form, the CDR3 reads TGTGCCAGCAGCTTAGCGGGGGGGGCTGGAGGAGATACGCAGTATTTT.

This clone was seen only once. The V and J genes are TRBV13 and TRBJ2-7; 15 bases match TRBD2. The CDR3 runs to 16 residues. Trimming removed 8 bases from V and 1 base from J; junction bases left unmatched: 6. Germline V CDR1 and CDR2: PRHDT, FYEKMQ (reference sequence). The CDR3 loop reads CASGMGLAGGSYEQYF. The DNA of the CDR3 is TGTGCCAGCGGTATGGGACTAGCGGGAGGTTCCTACGAGCAGTACTTC.

This clone was detected only once. The chain couples TRBV3-1 (or the pseudogene TRBV3-2) to TRBJ1-5, with D maybe TRBD1 (5 bases). The CDR3 contains 22 residues. Trimming stripped 0 bases from V and 0 bases from J, with 27 bases between. The germline gives CDR1 LGHDT, CDR2 YNNKEL (reference sequence). The CDR3 loop is CASSQERGRSKPSLYSNQPQHF. CDR3 nucleotides: TGTGCCAGCAGCCAAGAAAGGGGCAGGTCCAAACCCTCGCTATATAGCAATCAGCCCCAGCATTTT.

The J gene is TRBJ1-3, the V gene TRBV3-1 (or the pseudogene TRBV3-2); TRBD1 might be the D (6 bases). Germline values: CDR1 LGHDT, CDR2 YNNKEL (reference sequence). There are 15 residues in the CDR3. V was shortened by 0 bases and J by 5 bases, with 11 bases between the two germline ends. The CDR3 bases are TGTGCCAGCAGCCAAGAATACAGGGCAAGAAACACCATATATTTT. Translating gives CASSQEYRARNTIYF.